One sample yielded the 5 T cell receptor beta chains listed below, sequenced in a study of T cell responses to AZD1222 COVID-19 vaccine. The repertoire was sequenced with immunoSEQ multiplex PCR; TCRdb's copy has only in-frame clones and lacks some. The data hold some 150,000 clones, with around 91% observed a single time. Material: peripheral blood, obtained on day 0 of AZD1222 vaccination. Receptors originate from an adult in good health.

This chain links TRBV6-5 with TRBJ1-2, with D possibly TRBD1 on 5 matching bases. The germline CDR1 and CDR2 sequences are MNHEY and SVGAGI. V was cut by 5 bases and J by 5 bases, with 15 bases left in between. The CDR3 is 14 residues long. CDR3 protein: CASSKRDRSYGYTF. The CDR3, as DNA: TGTGCCAGCAGTAAAAGGGACCGGTCTTATGGCTACACCTTC.

The chain is built from TRBV7-9 and TRBJ2-3; no clear D. The V end lost 5 bases, the J end lost 6 bases, and 6 bases lay between the germline ends. The CDR3 is 11 residues long. In germline, CDR1 is SEHNR, CDR2 FQNEAQ (reference sequence). The CDR3 reads CASSHGDTQYF. Here the CDR3 DNA reads TGTGCCAGCAGCCATGGGGATACGCAGTATTTT.

The chain is built from TRBV3-1 (or the pseudogene TRBV3-2) and TRBJ2-1; maybe TRBD2 (6 bases). The CDR3 is made up of 16 amino acids. CDR1 LGHDT and CDR2 YNNKEL come from the germline V gene (reference sequence). Deletions cut 0 bases from V and 0 bases from J, with 9 bases between. The CDR3 spells CASSQDFGSSYNEQFF. The DNA for the CDR3 is TGTGCCAGCAGCCAAGATTTCGGGAGCTCCTACAATGAGCAGTTCTTC.

This chain joins TRBV27 and TRBJ2-2; D not resolved. The V end lost 7 bases, the J end lost 1 base, and 16 bases lay between the germline ends. There are 16 residues in the CDR3. Germline values: CDR1 MNHEY, CDR2 SMNVEV (reference sequence). CDR3 region: CASTLFWMGNTGELFF. Here the CDR3 DNA reads TGTGCCAGCACCCTCTTTTGGATGGGGAACACCGGGGAGCTGTTTTTT.

The CDR3 loop is CASSLKGEEANYGYTF. The DNA of the CDR3 is TGTGCCAGCAGTCTCAAAGGGGAGGAAGCTAACTATGGCTACACCTTC. V usage is TRBV28 and J usage is TRBJ1-2; D perhaps matches TRBD1 (5 bases). The CDR3 is made up of 16 amino acids. V lost 5 bases and J 0 bases, leaving 16 bases between the germline ends. Germline CDR1 reads MDHEN; CDR2 reads SYDVKM.